What follows describes a single T cell receptor beta chain. Its antigen remains unknown. The sample comes from a study of graft-versus-host responses after intestinal transplantation. Libraries were prepared by immunoSEQ multiplex PCR; TCRdb keeps only in-frame clonotypes and omits some of them. The repertoire includes 85,000 to 95,000 clones, more than 85% of them detected once, and more than 1.5% sits in the top ten. This CDR3 spans 17 amino acids. The germline V gene has CDR1 MGHDK and CDR2 SYGVNS. The germline V and J ends were trimmed by 2 bases and 0 bases, with 16 bases remaining between them. This specimen was unstimulated CD8+ T cells sorted from spleen or lymph node cells, taken before intestinal transplant. The chain carries TRBV25-1 and TRBJ2-5; D possibly corresponds to TRBD1 (6 bases). The clonotype comes from a human donor who received an intestinal transplant. Written as DNA, the CDR3 is TGTGCCAGCAGTGAAAAGGGGGTCCATTGGTACCAAGAGACCCAGTACTTC. Its translation: CASSEKGVHWYQETQYF.